This TCR beta chain was sequenced for a study of T-cell memory formation after mild COVID-19. 5'RACE with constant-segment primers built TCRalpha and TCRbeta cDNA libraries with UMIs. TCRdb fed the 5' RACE reads into MiXCR, producing one record per CDR3 protein. The repertoire holds more than 100,000 distinct CDR3 sequences, with about a sixth as singletons. The TCR sequence derives from a man aged 18 to 29 who had mild COVID-19 (a few samples of this study predate the infection). Cell type and time point are not known. The sequenced sample was PBMCs or a T cell subset sorted from them (not recorded which).

The CDR3 protein is CASSLGGTGSYEQYF. DNA of the CDR3: TGTGCCAGCAGCTTGGGGGGGACAGGGTCCTACGAGCAGTACTTC. The chain carries TRBV5-4 and TRBJ2-7, with 9 bases aligning to TRBD1. The CDR3 is 15 residues long. Unmatched junction bases numbered 2, after V lost 0 bases and J lost 1 base. Looked up from germline, CDR1 is SGHNT and CDR2 is YYREEE (reference sequence).